One T cell receptor beta chain is described in this entry. This entry is derived from a study of cytomegalovirus exposure and HLA in healthy donors. In germline, CDR1 is LGHNA, CDR2 YSLEER. V was trimmed by 0 bases and J by 1 base, leaving 9 bases between them. CDR3 size: 15 residues. PCR was performed using 60 Vbeta and 13 Jbeta primers. TCRdb's copy holds only in-frame clones and misses some; the assay was immunoSEQ multiplex PCR. The sample holds some 180,000 clones, under 85% seen once. The chain couples TRBV4-3 to TRBJ2-5; D possibly corresponds to TRBD1 (5 bases). What was sequenced was PBMCs. The receptor was isolated from a male donor in good health and CMV-seronegative. In DNA form, the CDR3 reads TGCGCCAGCAGCCAAGAAGGTGACAGCCAAGAGACCCAGTACTTC. It yields the protein CASSQEGDSQETQYF.